Below, 10 T cell receptor beta chains from the same sample are listed, as sequenced in a study of OX40 agonist ivuxolimab in advanced cancers. Profiled with immunoSEQ multiplex PCR; TCRdb holds only in-frame clones, not every one. The sample lists about 100,000 clones; about 89% were seen once. Material: CD4+ or CD8+ T cells sorted from blood, obtained in a trial of the OX40 agonist ivuxolimab. The receptors here all came from an adult with an advanced solid tumor such as melanoma, head and neck, liver or kidney cancer.

V gene TRBV5-6 combines with J gene TRBJ1-3; D is unclear. V lost 4 bases and J lost 0, with 8 bases in between. CDR1 is SGHDT, CDR2 YYEEEE, per germline. This CDR3 is 14 amino acids long. This CDR3 is CASSIPSSGNTIYF. The CDR3 coding sequence is TGTGCCAGCAGCATACCAAGCTCTGGAAACACCATATATTTT.

This chain joins TRBV5-1 and TRBJ2-3; 7 bases map to TRBD1. This CDR3 region has 16 residues. J lost 2 bases, V lost 3 bases, and 9 bases had no gene match. Germline assignment: CDR1 SGHRS and CDR2 YFSETQ. CDR3 loop: CASSWGQSPSTDTQYF. In nucleotides, the CDR3 is TGCGCCAGCAGCTGGGGACAGTCTCCCTCCACAGATACGCAGTATTTT.

This rearrangement joins TRBV30 to TRBJ2-3; D not resolved. CDR1 GTSNPN and CDR2 SVGIG come from the germline V gene (reference sequence). CDR3 length: 11 residues. V lost 2 bases to trimming and J lost 0 bases, with 0 bases between them. The CDR3 region is CAWSSTDTQYF. The CDR3 DNA follows: TGTGCCTGGAGTAGCACAGATACGCAGTATTTT. Full variable domain (rest looked up from reference TRBV30 and TRBJ2-3): SQTIHQWPATLVQPVGSPLSLECTVEGTSNPNLYWYRQAAGRGLQLLFYSVGIGQISSEVPQNLSASRPQDRQFILSSKKLLLSDSGFYLCAWSSTDTQYFGPGTRLTVL.

The chain joins TRBV21-1 to TRBJ2-7; the table gives TRBD1 as D, unverified against the DNA. TRBV21-1 constitutes a pseudogene. The CDR3 extends over 19 amino acids. DNA for the CDR3: TGTGCCAGCACGTCTTGTGGACAGGGGGTTACCCCCTCGGAGGACGAGCAGTACTTC. This encodes CASTSCGQGVTPSEDEQYF.

This chain uses TRBV7-9 with TRBJ2-5, with 9 nucleotides matching TRBD2. Germline V gene data show CDR1 as SEHNR and CDR2 as FQNEAQ (reference sequence). The CDR3 length is 14 residues. V lost 6 bases to trimming and J lost 4 bases; unmatched junction nucleotides: 6. The CDR3 here is CASSPGTSLETQYF. The CDR3 region has the DNA TGTGCCAGCAGTCCCGGGACTAGCCTAGAGACCCAGTACTTC.

This clone has just a few counts. The chain has TRBV6-1 and TRBJ2-7, with TRBD2 matching over 11 bases. Per germline, CDR1 MNHNS and CDR2 SASEGT. The CDR3 covers 15 residues. V gave up 8 bases and J gave up 2 bases; unmatched junction bases: 8. The CDR3 loop is CASGGLAVGAYEQYF. The DNA for the CDR3 is TGTGCCAGCGGGGGACTAGCGGTGGGAGCCTACGAGCAGTACTTC.

The chain recombines TRBV5-4 with TRBJ2-1; 11 nucleotides agree with TRBD2. V was pared by 0 bases and J by 12 bases, with 8 bases of the junction left unmatched. The CDR3 has 15 amino acids. Germline CDR1 SGHNT, CDR2 YYREEE (reference sequence). This CDR3 reads CASSLGEVAGGLQFF. The DNA of the CDR3 is TGTGCCAGCAGCTTGGGAGAGGTAGCGGGGGGGCTGCAGTTCTTC.

The rearrangement joins TRBV10-2 to TRBJ2-7, with D perhaps TRBD1 (5 bases). Trimming left V 3 bases short and J 0 bases short, with 9 bases between. The CDR3 consists of 14 residues. CDR1 is WSHSY and CDR2 is SAAADI in the germline V gene. CDR3 amino acids: CASSDPGRSYEQYF. The CDR3 nucleotides are TGCGCCAGCAGTGACCCAGGGCGCTCCTACGAGCAGTACTTC.

The chain carries TRBV6-5 and TRBJ1-4; D remains unclear. Trimming left V 0 bases short and J 6 bases short, with 5 bases between. From germline, CDR1 is MNHEY and CDR2 SVGAGI. The CDR3 contains 13 residues. CDR3 sequence (DNA): TGTGCCAGCAGTTACTCACAAGATGAAAAACTGTTTTTT. Residues: CASSYSQDEKLFF.

This clone was picked up a small number of times. This chain joins TRBV5-1 and TRBJ2-7; 9 bases fit TRBD2. This CDR3 is built from 15 residues. Germline CDR1 and CDR2: SGHRS and YFSETQ. J gave up 6 bases and V 0 bases, and 7 bases lay outside the gene matches. The CDR3 DNA reads as TGCGCCAGCAGCTTGGGGGTAGCGGGAGCCGCCGAGCAGTACTTC. Amino acids: CASSLGVAGAAEQYF.